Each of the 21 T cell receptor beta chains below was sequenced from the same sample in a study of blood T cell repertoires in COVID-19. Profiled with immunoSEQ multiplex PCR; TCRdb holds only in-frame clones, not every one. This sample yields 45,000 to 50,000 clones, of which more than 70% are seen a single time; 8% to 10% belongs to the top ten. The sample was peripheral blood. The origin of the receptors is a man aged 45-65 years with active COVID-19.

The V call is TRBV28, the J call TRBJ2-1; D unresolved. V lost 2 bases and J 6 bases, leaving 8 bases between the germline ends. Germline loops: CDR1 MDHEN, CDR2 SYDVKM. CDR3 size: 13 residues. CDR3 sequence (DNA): TGTGCCAGCAGTTTAGGCTGGAGCAATGAGCAGTTCTTC. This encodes CASSLGWSNEQFF. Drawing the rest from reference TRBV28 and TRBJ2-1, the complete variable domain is DVKVTQSSRYLVKRTGEKVFLECVQDMDHENMFWYRQDPGLGLRLIYFSYDVKMKEKGDIPEGYSVSREKKERFSLILESASTNQTSMYLCASSLGWSNEQFFGPGTRLTVL.

Here the CDR3 reads CSVEWGDYEQYF. The CDR3 coding sequence is TGCAGCGTTGAGTGGGGGGATTACGAGCAGTACTTC. V usage is TRBV29-1 and J usage is TRBJ2-7; D may be TRBD2 (6 bases). CDR3 length: 12 residues. V dropped 3 bases and J dropped 4 bases, with 10 bases sitting between them. Germline V gene data show CDR1 as SQVTM and CDR2 as ANQGSEA.

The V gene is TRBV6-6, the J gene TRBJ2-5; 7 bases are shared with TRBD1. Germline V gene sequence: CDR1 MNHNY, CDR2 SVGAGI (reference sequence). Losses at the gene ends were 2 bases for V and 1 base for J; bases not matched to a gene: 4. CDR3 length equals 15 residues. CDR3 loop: CASSYGTEGQETQYF. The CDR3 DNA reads TGTGCCAGCAGTTACGGGACAGAAGGCCAAGAGACCCAGTACTTC.

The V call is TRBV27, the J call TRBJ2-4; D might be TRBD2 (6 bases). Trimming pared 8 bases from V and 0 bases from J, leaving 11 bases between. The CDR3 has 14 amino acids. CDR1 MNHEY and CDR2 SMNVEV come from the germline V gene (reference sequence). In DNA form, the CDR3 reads TGTGCCAGCCGCCTGGGGGGAGCCAAAAACATTCAGTACTTC. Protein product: CASRLGGAKNIQYF.

CDR3 sequence reads: CASSPEGPSTDTQYF. The CDR3 nucleotides read TGTGCCAGCAGCCCGGAGGGGCCTAGCACAGATACGCAGTATTTT. The chain combines TRBV11-3 with TRBJ2-3, with D possibly being TRBD2 (6 bases). V lost 5 bases and J 0 bases, leaving 12 bases between the germline ends. The CDR3 extends over 15 amino acids. Germline lookup yields CDR1 SGHNT and CDR2 YENEEA.

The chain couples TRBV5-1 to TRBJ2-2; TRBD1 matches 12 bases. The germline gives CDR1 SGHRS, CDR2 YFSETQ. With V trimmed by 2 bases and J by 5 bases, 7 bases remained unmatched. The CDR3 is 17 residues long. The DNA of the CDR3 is TGCGCCAGCAGCTTTACCGGGACAGGGGGCGAGACCGGGGAGCTGTTTTTT. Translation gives CASSFTGTGGETGELFF.

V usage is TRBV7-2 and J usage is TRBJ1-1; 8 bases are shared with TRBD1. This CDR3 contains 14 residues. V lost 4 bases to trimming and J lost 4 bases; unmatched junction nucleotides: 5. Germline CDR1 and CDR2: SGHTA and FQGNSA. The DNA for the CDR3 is TGTGCCAGCAGCTCACAGGGGGGGTTCACTGAAGCTTTCTTT. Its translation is CASSSQGGFTEAFF.

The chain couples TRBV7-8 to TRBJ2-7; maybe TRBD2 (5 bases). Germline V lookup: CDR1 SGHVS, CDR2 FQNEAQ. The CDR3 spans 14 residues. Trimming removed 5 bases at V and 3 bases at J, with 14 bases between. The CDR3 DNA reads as TGTGCCAGCAGCCGAGGGAGTGGGAGCTACGAGCAGTACTTC. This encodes CASSRGSGSYEQYF.

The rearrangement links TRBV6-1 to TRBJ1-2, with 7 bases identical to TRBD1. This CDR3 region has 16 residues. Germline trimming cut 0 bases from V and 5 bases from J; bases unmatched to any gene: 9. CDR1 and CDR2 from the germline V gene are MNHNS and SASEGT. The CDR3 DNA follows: TGTGCCAGCAGTGAAGCCCTAGGACAGGCGGGGTATGGCTACACCTTC. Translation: CASSEALGQAGYGYTF.

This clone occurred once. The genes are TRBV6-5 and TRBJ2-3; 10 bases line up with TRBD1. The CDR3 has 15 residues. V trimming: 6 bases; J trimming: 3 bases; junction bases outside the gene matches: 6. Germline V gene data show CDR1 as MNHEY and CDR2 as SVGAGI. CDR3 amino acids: CASRTPGQGTDTQYF. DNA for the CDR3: TGTGCCAGCAGAACCCCGGGACAGGGGACAGATACGCAGTATTTT.

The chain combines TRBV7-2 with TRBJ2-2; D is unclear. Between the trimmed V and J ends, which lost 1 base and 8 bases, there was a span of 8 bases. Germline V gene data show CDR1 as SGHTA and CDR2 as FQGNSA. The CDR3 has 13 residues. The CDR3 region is CASSLDFPGELFF. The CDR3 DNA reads TGTGCCAGCAGCTTAGATTTTCCGGGGGAGCTGTTTTTT.

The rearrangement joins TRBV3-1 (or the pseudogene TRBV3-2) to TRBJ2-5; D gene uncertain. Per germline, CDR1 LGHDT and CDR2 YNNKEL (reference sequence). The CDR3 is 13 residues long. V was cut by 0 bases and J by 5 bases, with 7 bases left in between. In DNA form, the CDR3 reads TGTGCCAGCAGCCAAGATTTAGTCGAGACCCAGTACTTC. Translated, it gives CASSQDLVETQYF.

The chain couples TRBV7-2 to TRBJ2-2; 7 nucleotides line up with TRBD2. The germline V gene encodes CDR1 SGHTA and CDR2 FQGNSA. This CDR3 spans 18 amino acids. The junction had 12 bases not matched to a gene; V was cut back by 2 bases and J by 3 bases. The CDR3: CASSLREGAGIYTGELFF. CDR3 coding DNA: TGTGCCAGCAGCTTAAGGGAAGGAGCGGGAATCTACACCGGGGAGCTGTTTTTT.

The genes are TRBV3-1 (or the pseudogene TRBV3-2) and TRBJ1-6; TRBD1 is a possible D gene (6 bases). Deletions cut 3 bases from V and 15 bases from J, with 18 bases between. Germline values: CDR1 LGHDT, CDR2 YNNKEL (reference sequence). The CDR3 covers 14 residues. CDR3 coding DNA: TGTGCCAGCAGCCATCCCGCGGGAGAGGGGGTCCTCCACTTT. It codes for CASSHPAGEGVLHF.

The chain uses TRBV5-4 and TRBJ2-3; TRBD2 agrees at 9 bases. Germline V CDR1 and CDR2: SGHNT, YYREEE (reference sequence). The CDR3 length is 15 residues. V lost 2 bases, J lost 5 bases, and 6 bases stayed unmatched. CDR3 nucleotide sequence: TGTGCCAGCAGCTTCGGCGGGGGGGCCGAAGATACGCAGTATTTT. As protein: CASSFGGGAEDTQYF.

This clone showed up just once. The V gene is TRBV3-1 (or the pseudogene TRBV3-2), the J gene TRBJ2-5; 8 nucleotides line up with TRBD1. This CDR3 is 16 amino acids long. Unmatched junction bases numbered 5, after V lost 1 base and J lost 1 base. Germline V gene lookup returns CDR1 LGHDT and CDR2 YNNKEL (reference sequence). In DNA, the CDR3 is TGTGCCAGCAGCCAAGGGTCAGGGGGCCTCCAAGAGACCCAGTACTTC. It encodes CASSQGSGGLQETQYF.

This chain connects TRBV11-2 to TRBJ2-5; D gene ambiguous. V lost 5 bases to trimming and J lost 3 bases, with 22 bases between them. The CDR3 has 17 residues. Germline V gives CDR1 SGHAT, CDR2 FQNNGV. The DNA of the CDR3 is TGTGCCAGCAGCATCCTATTTGGAGCGTCACAAAAAGAGACCCAGTACTTC. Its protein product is CASSILFGASQKETQYF.

CDR3 coding DNA: TGCGCCAGCTCGGGGGGCGGGTACACTGAAGCTTTCTTT. Translating it yields CASSGGGYTEAFF. The V and J genes are TRBV5-1 and TRBJ1-1; maybe TRBD1 (6 bases). Trimming stripped 7 bases from V and 3 bases from J, with 13 bases between. Germline V gene lookup returns CDR1 SGHRS and CDR2 YFSETQ. The CDR3 is 13 amino acids. Supplemented by reference TRBV5-1 and TRBJ1-1, the full variable domain reads KAGVTQTPRYLIKTRGQQVTLSCSPISGHRSVSWYQQTPGQGLQFLFEYFSETQRNKGNFPGRFSGRQFSNSRSEMNVSTLELGDSALYLCASSGGGYTEAFFGQGTRLTVV.

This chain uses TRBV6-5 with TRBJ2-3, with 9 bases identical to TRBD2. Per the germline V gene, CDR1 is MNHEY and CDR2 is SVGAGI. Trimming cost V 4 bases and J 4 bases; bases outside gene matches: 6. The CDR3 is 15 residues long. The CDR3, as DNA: TGTGCCAGCAGTTGGGCTAGCGGGGCTTCAGATACGCAGTATTTT. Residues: CASSWASGASDTQYF.

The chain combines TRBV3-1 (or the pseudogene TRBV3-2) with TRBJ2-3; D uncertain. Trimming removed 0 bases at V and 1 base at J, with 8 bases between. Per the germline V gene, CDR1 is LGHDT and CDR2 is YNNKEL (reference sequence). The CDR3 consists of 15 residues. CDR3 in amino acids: CASSQDAQGTDTQYF. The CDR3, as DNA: TGTGCCAGCAGCCAAGATGCGCAGGGCACAGATACGCAGTATTTT.

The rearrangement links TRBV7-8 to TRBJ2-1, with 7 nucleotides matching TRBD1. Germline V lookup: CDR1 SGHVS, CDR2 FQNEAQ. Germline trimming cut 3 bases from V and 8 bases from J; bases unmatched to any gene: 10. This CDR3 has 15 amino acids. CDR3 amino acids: CASSFRTGLMDEQFF. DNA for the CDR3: TGTGCCAGCAGCTTCCGGACAGGTCTGATGGATGAGCAGTTCTTC.